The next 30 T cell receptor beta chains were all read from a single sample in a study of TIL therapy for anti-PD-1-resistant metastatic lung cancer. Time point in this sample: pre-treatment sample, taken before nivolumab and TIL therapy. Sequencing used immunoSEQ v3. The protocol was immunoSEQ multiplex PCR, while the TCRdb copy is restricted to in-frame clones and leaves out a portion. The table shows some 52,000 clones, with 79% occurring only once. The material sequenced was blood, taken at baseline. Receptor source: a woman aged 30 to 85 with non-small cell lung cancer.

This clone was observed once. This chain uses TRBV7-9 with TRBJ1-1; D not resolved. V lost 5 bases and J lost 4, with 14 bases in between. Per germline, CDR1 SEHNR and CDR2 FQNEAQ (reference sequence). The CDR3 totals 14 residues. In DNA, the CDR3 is TGTGCCAGCAGCGCTCGCATTATCTTCACTGAAGCTTTCTTT. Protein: CASSARIIFTEAFF.

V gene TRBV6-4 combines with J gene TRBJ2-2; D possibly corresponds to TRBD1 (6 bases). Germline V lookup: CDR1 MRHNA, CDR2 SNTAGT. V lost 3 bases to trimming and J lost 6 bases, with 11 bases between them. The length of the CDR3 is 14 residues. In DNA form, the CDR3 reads TGTGCCAGCAGTGAGGGGGCAACAGCCGGGGAGCTGTTTTTT. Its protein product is CASSEGATAGELFF.

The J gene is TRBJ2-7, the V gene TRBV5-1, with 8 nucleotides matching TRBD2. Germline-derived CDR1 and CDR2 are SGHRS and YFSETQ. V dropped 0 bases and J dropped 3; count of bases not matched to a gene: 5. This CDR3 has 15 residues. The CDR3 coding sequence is TGCGCCAGCAGCTTGGGACTAGCGATTAGCTACGAGCAGTACTTC. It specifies CASSLGLAISYEQYF.

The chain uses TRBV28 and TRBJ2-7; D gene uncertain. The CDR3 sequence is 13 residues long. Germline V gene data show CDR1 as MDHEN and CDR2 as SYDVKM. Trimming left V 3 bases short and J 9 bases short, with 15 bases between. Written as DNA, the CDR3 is TGTGCCAGCAGTTTTAGGACCGACCTCGGGCAGTACTTC. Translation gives CASSFRTDLGQYF.

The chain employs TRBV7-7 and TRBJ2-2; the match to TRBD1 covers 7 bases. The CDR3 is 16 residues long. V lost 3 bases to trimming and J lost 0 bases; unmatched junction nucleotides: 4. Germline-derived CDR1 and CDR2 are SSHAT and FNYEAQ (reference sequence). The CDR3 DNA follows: TGTGCCAGCAGCTTTGCCGGGACAGCGAACACCGGGGAGCTGTTTTTT. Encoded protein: CASSFAGTANTGELFF.

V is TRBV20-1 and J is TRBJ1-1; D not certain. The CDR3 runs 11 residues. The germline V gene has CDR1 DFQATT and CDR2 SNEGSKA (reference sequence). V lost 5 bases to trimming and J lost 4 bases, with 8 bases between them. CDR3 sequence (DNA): TGCAGTGCTCCGGGAGGCACTGAAGCTTTCTTT. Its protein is CSAPGGTEAFF.

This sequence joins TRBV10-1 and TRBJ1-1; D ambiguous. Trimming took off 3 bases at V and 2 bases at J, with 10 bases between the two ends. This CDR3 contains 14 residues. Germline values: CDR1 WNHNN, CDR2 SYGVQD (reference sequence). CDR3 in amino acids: CASSDGRVNTEAFF. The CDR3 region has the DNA TGCGCCAGCAGTGATGGCAGAGTCAACACTGAAGCTTTCTTT.

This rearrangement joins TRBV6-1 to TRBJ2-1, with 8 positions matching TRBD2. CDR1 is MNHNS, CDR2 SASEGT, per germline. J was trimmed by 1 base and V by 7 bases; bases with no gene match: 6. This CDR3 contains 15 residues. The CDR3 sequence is CASTEASGSYNEQFF. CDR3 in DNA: TGTGCCAGCACCGAGGCTAGCGGGTCCTACAATGAGCAGTTCTTC.

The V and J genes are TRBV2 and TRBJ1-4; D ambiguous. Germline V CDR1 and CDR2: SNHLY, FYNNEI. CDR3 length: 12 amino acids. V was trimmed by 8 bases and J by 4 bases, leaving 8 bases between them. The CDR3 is CASSVVNEKLFF. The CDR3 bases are TGTGCCAGCTCCGTCGTTAATGAAAAACTGTTTTTT.

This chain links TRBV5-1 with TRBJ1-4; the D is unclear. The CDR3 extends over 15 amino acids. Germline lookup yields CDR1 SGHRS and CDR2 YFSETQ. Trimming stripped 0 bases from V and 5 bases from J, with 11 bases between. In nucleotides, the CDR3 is TGCGCCAGCAGCTTGGCCTCACTTGAAAATGAAAAACTGTTTTTT. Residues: CASSLASLENEKLFF.

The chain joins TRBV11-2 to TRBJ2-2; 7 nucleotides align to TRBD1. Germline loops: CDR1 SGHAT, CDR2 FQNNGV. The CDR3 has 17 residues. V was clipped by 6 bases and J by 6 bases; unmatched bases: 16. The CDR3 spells CASRKGDSLSWSGELFF. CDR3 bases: TGTGCCAGCAGAAAAGGGGACAGTTTGAGCTGGTCCGGGGAGCTGTTTTTT.

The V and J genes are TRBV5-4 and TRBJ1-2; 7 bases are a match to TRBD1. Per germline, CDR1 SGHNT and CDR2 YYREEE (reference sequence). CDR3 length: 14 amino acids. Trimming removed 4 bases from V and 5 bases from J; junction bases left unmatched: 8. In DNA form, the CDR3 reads TGTGCCAGCAGCCAGGGACAGAGCCCATATGGCTACACCTTC. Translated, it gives CASSQGQSPYGYTF.

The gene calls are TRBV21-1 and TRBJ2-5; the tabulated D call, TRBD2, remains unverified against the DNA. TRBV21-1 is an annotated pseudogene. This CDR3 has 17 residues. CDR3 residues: CASSKALAGGPRETQYF. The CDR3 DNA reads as TGTGCCAGCAGCAAAGCGCTGGCGGGGGGGCCTCGAGAGACCCAGTACTTC.

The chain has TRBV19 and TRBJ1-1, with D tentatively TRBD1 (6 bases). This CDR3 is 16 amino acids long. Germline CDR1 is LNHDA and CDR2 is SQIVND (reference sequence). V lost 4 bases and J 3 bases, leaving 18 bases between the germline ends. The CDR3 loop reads CASSRGSGPGDTEAFF. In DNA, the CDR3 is TGTGCCAGTAGTAGGGGATCAGGGCCAGGGGACACTGAAGCTTTCTTT.

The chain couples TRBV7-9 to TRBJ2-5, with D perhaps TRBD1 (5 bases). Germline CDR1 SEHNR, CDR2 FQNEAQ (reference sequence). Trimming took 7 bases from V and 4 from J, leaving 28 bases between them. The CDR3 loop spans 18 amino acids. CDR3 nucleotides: TGTGCCAGCATTAAGGGGTACGGCGCTAGGCCAACAACAGAGACCCAGTACTTC. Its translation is CASIKGYGARPTTETQYF.

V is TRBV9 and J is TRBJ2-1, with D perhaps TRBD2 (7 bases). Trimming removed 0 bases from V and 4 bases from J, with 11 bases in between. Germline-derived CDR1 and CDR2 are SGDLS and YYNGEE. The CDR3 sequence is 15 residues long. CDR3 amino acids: CASSVAGGPYNEQFF. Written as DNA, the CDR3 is TGTGCCAGCAGCGTAGCGGGGGGCCCGTACAATGAGCAGTTCTTC.

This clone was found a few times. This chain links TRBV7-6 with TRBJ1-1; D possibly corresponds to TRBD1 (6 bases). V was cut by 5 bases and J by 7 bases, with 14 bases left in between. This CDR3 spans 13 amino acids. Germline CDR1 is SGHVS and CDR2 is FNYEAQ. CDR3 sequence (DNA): TGTGCCAGCAGCCGTGAAATACAGGGTGAAGCTTTCTTT. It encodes CASSREIQGEAFF.

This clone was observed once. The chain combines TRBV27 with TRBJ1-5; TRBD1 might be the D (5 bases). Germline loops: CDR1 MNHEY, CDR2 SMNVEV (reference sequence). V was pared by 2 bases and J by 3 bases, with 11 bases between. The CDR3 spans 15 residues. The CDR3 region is CASSLIGAHNQPQHF. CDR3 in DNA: TGTGCCAGCAGTTTAATAGGGGCCCACAATCAGCCCCAGCATTTT.

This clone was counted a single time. The CDR3 DNA sequence: TGTGCCAGCAGTGAACAGGGGTACGCTCTCAGTTCACCCCTCCACTTT. Translating it yields CASSEQGYALSSPLHF. V usage is TRBV2 and J usage is TRBJ1-6, with D possibly TRBD1 on 6 matching bases. Trimming took 2 bases from V and 9 from J, leaving 17 bases between them. This CDR3 spans 16 amino acids. Germline V gene lookup returns CDR1 SNHLY and CDR2 FYNNEI.

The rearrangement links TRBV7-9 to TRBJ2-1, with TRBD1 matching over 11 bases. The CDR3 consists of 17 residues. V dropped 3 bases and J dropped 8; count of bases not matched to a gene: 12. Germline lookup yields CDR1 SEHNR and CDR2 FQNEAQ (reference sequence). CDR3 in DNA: TGTGCCAGCAGCTTTACCGGGGGACAGGGGGGTTTTCATGAGCAGTTCTTC. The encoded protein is CASSFTGGQGGFHEQFF.

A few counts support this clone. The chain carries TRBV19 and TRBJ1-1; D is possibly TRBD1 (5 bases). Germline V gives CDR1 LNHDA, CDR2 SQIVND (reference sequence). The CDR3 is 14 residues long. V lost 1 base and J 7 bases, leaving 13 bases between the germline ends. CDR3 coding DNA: TGTGCCAGTAGTATAGCCGGCAGGGTGTTTGAAGCTTTCTTT. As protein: CASSIAGRVFEAFF. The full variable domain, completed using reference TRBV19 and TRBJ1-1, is DGGITQSPKYLFRKEGQNVTLSCEQNLNHDAMYWYRQDPGQGLRLIYYSQIVNDFQKGDIAEGYSVSREKKESFPLTVTSAQKNPTAFYLCASSIAGRVFEAFFGQGTRLTVV.

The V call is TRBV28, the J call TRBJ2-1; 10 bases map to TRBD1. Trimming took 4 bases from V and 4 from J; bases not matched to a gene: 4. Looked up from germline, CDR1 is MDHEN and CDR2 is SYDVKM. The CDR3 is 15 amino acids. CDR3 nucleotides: TGTGCCAGCAGTTCCGGGACAGGGGATTACAATGAGCAGTTCTTC. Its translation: CASSSGTGDYNEQFF.

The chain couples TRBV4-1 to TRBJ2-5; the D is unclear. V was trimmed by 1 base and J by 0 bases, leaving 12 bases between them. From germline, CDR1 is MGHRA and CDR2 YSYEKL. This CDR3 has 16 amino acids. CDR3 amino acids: CASSQVRRGYQETQYF. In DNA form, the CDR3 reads TGCGCCAGCAGCCAAGTACGCAGAGGATACCAAGAGACCCAGTACTTC.

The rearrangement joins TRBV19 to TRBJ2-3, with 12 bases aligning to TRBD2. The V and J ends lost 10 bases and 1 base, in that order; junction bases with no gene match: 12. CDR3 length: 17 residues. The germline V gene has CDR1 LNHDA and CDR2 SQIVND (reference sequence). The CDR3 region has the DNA TGTGCCACCAGACTAGCGGGAGTCATAACTGGCACAGATACGCAGTATTTT. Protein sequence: CATRLAGVITGTDTQYF.

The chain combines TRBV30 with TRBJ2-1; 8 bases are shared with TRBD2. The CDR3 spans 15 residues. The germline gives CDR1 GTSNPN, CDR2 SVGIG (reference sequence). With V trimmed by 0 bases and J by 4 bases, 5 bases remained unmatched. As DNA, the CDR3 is TGTGCCTGGAGTGTAGATAGCGGGACATACAATGAGCAGTTCTTC. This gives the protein CAWSVDSGTYNEQFF.

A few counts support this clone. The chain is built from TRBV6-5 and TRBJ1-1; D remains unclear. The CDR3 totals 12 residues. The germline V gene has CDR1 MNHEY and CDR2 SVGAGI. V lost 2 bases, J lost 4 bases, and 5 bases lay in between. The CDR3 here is CASSYAGTEAFF. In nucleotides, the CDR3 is TGTGCCAGCAGTTACGCCGGCACTGAAGCTTTCTTT.

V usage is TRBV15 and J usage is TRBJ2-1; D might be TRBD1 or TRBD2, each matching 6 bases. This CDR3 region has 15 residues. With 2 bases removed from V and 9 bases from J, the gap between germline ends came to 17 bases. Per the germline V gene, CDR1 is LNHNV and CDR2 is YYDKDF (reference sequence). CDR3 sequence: CATSRRGSGGTEQFF. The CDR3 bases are TGTGCCACCAGCAGAAGAGGATCCGGGGGCACTGAGCAGTTCTTC.

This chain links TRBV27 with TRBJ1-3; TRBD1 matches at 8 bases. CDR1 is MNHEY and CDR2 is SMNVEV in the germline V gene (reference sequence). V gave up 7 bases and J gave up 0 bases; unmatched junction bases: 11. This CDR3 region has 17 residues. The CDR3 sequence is CASTPTRGLFSGNTIYF. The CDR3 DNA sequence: TGTGCCAGCACCCCAACCAGGGGGCTATTCTCTGGAAACACCATATATTTT.

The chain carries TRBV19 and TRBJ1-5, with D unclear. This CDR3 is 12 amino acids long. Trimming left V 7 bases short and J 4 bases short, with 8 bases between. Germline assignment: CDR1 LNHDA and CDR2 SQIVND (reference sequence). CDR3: CASNYGNQPQHF. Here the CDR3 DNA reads TGTGCCAGTAATTATGGGAATCAGCCCCAGCATTTT.

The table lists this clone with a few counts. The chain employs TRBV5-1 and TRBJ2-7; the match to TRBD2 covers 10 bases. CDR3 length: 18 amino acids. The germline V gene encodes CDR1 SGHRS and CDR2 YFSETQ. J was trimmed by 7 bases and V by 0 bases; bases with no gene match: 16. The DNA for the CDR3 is TGCGCCAGCAGCTTGGTGCCTAGCGGGAGTATTGGGGTTGGGGAGCAGTACTTC. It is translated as CASSLVPSGSIGVGEQYF.